A single TCR beta chain is shown here with its context. The CDR3 runs to 15 residues. The V gene lost 3 bases and the J gene lost 2 bases, with 12 bases spanning the gap. Per the germline V gene, CDR1 is LNHDA and CDR2 is SQIVND (reference sequence). The source of the sample is a study of blood T cell repertoires in COVID-19. The assay was immunoSEQ multiplex PCR, and TCRdb's table has in-frame clones only and misses some. The sample carries 35,000 to 40,000 clones, roughly 90% recorded once. The sequencing input was peripheral blood. This sequence joins TRBV19 and TRBJ2-3; maybe TRBD1 (6 bases). This sequence originates from a man between 60 and 70 years old with active COVID-19. Written as DNA, the CDR3 is TGTGCCAGTAGTATGGCACAGGGAAACACAGATACGCAGTATTTT. Amino acid sequence: CASSMAQGNTDTQYF. Looking up the rest from reference TRBV19 and TRBJ2-3 gives the full variable domain: DGGITQSPKYLFRKEGQNVTLSCEQNLNHDAMYWYRQDPGQGLRLIYYSQIVNDFQKGDIAEGYSVSREKKESFPLTVTSAQKNPTAFYLCASSMAQGNTDTQYFGPGTRLTVL.